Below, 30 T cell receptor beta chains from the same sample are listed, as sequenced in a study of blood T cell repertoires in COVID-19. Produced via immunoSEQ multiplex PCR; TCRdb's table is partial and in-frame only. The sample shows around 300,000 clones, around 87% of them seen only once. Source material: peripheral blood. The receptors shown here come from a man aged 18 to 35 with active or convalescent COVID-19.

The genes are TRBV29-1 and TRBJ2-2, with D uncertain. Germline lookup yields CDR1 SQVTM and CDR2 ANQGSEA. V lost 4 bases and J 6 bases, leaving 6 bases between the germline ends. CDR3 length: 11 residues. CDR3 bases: TGCAGCGTTGCGTACTCCGGGGAGCTGTTTTTT. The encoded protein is CSVAYSGELFF.

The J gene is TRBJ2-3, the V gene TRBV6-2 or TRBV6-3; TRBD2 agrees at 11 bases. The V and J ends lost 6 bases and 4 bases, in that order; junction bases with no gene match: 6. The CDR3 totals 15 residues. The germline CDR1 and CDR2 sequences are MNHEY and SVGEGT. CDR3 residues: CASSPSGGLADTQYF. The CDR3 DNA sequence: TGTGCCAGCAGCCCTAGCGGGGGGCTTGCAGATACGCAGTATTTT.

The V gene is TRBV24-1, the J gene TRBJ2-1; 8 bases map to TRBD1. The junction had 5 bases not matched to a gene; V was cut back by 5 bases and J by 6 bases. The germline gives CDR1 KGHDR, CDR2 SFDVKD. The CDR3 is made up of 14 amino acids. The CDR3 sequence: CATSVQGAGNEQFF. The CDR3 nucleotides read TGTGCCACCAGTGTTCAGGGGGCGGGCAATGAGCAGTTCTTC.

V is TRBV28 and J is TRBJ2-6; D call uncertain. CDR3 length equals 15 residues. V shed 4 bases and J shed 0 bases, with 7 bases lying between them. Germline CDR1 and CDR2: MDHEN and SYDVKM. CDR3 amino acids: CASSSPRSGANVLTF. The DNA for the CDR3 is TGTGCCAGCAGTTCCCCTCGCTCTGGGGCCAACGTCCTGACTTTC.

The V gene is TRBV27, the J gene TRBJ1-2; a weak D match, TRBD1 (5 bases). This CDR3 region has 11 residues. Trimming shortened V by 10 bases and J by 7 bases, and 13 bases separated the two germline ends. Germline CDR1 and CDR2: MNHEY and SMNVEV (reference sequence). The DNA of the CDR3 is TGTGCCACCCTGGGGGGGTTTGGCTACACCTTC. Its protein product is CATLGGFGYTF.

The CDR3 coding sequence is TGTGCCAGCAGTGAACCGGGACACGGGAACACTGAAGCTTTCTTT. This gives the protein CASSEPGHGNTEAFF. V usage is TRBV25-1 and J usage is TRBJ1-1; D may be TRBD1 (6 bases). The CDR3 has 15 amino acids. V was trimmed by 2 bases and J by 1 base, leaving 11 bases between them. CDR1 is MGHDK and CDR2 is SYGVNS in the germline V gene. Supplemented by reference TRBV25-1 and TRBJ1-1, the full variable domain reads EADIYQTPRYLVIGTGKKITLECSQTMGHDKMYWYQQDPGMELHLIHYSYGVNSTEKGDLSSESTVSRIRTEHFPLTLESARPSHTSQYLCASSEPGHGNTEAFFGQGTRLTVV.

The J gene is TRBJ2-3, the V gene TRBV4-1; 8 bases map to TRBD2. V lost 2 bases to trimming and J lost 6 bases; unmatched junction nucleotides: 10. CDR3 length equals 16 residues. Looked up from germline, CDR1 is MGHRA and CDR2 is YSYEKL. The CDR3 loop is CASSQLAGRDLDTQYF. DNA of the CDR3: TGCGCCAGCAGCCAATTAGCGGGGAGGGACCTGGATACGCAGTATTTT.

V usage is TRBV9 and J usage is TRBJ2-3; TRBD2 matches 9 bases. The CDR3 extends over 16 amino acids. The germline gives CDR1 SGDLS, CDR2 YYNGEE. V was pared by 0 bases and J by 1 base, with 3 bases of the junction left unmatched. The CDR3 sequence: CASSVVGGGGTDTQYF. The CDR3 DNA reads TGTGCCAGCAGCGTAGTTGGCGGGGGGGGCACAGATACGCAGTATTTT.

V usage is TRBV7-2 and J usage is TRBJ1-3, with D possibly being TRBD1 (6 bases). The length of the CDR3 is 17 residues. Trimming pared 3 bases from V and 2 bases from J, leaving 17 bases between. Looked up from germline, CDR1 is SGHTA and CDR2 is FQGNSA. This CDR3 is CASSFRTAKEAGNTIYF. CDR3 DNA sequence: TGTGCCAGCAGCTTTCGGACAGCGAAGGAGGCTGGAAACACCATATATTTT.

CDR3 in DNA: TGTGCCAGCCGGGGTCTGTCCTACGAGCAGTACTTC. Translation gives CASRGLSYEQYF. The chain uses TRBV2 and TRBJ2-7, with a weak D call TRBD2 (5 bases). The CDR3 is made up of 12 amino acids. Trimming cost V 8 bases and J 1 base, with 9 bases left between them. Germline assignment: CDR1 SNHLY and CDR2 FYNNEI.

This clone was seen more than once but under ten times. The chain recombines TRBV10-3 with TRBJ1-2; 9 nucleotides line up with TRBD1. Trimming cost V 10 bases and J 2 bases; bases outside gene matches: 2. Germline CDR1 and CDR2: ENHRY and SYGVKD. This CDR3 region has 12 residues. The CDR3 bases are TGTGCCACGGGACAGGGAAACTATGGCTACACCTTC. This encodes CATGQGNYGYTF.

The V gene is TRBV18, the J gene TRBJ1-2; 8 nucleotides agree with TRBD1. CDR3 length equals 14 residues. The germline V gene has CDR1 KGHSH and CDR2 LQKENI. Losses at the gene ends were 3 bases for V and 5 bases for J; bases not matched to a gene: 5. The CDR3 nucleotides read TGTGCCAGCTCACCGGCCGGACAGGGTTATGGCTACACCTTC. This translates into CASSPAGQGYGYTF.

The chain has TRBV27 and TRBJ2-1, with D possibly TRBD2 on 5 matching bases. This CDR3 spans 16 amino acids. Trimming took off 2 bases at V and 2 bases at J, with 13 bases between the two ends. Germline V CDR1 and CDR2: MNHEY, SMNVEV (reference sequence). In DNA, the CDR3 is TGTGCCAGCAGTTTAGTGGCGGGTTCAACCTACAATGAGCAGTTCTTC. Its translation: CASSLVAGSTYNEQFF.

DNA of the CDR3: TGCAGCGGATCCGTGGCGGGGAACACCGGGGAGCTGTTTTTT. It codes for CSGSVAGNTGELFF. V is TRBV29-1 and J is TRBJ2-2, with D perhaps matching TRBD2 (5 bases). This CDR3 spans 14 amino acids. V lost 7 bases to trimming and J lost 1 base, with 13 bases between them. Germline V lookup: CDR1 SQVTM, CDR2 ANQGSEA.

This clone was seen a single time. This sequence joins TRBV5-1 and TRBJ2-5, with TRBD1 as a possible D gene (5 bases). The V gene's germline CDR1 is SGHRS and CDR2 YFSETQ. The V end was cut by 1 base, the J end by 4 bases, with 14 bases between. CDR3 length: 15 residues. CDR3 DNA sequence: TGCGCCAGCAGCTTGAGTACAGGTTCCGGAGAGACCCAGTACTTC. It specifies CASSLSTGSGETQYF.

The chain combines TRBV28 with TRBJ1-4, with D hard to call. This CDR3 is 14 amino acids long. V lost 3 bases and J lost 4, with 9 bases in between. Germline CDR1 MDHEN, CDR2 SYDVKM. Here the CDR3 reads CASSFLASNEKLFF. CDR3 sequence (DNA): TGTGCCAGCAGTTTCTTGGCCAGTAATGAAAAACTGTTTTTT. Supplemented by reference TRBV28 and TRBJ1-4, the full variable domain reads DVKVTQSSRYLVKRTGEKVFLECVQDMDHENMFWYRQDPGLGLRLIYFSYDVKMKEKGDIPEGYSVSREKKERFSLILESASTNQTSMYLCASSFLASNEKLFFGSGTQLSVL.

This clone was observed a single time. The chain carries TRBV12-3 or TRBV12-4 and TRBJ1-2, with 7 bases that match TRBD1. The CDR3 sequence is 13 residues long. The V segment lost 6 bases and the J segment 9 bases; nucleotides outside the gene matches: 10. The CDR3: CASSTARQGRYTF. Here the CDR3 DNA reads TGTGCCAGCAGCACCGCCCGACAGGGCCGCTACACCTTC.

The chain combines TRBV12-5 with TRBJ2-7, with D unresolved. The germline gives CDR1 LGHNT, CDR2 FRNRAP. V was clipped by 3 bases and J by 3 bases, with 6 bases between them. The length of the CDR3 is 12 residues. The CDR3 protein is CASGLAIYEQYF. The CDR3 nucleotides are TGTGCTAGTGGTTTAGCTATCTACGAGCAGTACTTC.

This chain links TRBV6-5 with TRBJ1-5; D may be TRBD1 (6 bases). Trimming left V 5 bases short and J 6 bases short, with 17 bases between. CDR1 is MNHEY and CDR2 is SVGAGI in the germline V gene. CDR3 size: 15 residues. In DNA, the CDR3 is TGTGCCAGCAGTCGTCTAGGGGGATGGGGTCAGCCCCAGCATTTT. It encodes CASSRLGGWGQPQHF.

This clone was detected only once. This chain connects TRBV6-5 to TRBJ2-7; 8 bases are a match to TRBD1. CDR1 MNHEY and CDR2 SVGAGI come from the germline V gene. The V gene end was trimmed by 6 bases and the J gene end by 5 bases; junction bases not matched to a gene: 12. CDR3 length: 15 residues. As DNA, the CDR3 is TGTGCCAGCAGCTCCCGCAGGGGGCAGAGAAACGAGCAGTACTTC. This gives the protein CASSSRRGQRNEQYF.

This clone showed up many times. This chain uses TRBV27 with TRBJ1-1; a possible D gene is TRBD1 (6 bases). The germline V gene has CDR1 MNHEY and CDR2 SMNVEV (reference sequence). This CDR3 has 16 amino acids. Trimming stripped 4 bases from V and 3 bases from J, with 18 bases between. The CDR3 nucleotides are TGTGCCAGCAGTTATGGGAGAACGGGGACATACACTGAAGCTTTCTTT. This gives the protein CASSYGRTGTYTEAFF.

The CDR3 DNA follows: TGCGCCAGCAGCCCCGAATGGACAGTCACAAACGAGCAGTACTTC. The encoded protein is CASSPEWTVTNEQYF. The chain recombines TRBV5-1 with TRBJ2-7, with D possibly matching TRBD1 (6 bases). The CDR3 is made up of 15 amino acids. Per germline, CDR1 SGHRS and CDR2 YFSETQ. The V and J ends lost 4 bases and 5 bases respectively, with 19 bases between them. The whole variable domain, remainder taken from reference TRBV5-1 and TRBJ2-7, is KAGVTQTPRYLIKTRGQQVTLSCSPISGHRSVSWYQQTPGQGLQFLFEYFSETQRNKGNFPGRFSGRQFSNSRSEMNVSTLELGDSALYLCASSPEWTVTNEQYFGPGTRLTVT.

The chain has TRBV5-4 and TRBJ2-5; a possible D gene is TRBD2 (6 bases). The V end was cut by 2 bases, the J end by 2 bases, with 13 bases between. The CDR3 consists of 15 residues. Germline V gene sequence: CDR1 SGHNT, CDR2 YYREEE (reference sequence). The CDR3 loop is CASSLLSGKQETQYF. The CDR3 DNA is TGTGCCAGCAGCTTACTTAGCGGTAAACAAGAGACCCAGTACTTC.

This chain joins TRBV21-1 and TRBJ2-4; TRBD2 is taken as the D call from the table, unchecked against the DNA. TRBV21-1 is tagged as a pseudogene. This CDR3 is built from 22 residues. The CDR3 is CASSKGPPGLAGVRSAKNIQYF. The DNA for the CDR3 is TGTGCCAGCAGCAAAGGACCACCGGGACTAGCGGGGGTAAGGTCTGCCAAAAACATTCAGTACTTC.

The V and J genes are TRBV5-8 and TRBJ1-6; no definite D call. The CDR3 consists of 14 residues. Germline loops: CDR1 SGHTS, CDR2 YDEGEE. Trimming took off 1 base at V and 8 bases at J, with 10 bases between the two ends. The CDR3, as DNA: TGTGCCAGCAGCTTGAGAGGAGATTATTCACCCCTCCACTTT. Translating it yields CASSLRGDYSPLHF.

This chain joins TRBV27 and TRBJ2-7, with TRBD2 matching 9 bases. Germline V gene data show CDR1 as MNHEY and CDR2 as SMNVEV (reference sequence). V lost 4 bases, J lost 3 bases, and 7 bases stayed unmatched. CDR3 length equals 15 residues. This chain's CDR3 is CASSYQAGGNYEQYF. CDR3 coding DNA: TGTGCCAGCAGTTATCAAGCGGGGGGAAACTACGAGCAGTACTTC.

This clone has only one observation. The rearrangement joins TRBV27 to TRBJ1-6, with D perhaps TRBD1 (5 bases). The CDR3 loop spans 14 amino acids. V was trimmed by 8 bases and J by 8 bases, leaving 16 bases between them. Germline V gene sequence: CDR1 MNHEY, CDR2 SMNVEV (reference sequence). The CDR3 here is CASGGTGDDSPLHF. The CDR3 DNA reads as TGTGCCAGCGGGGGGACGGGGGACGATTCACCCCTCCACTTT.

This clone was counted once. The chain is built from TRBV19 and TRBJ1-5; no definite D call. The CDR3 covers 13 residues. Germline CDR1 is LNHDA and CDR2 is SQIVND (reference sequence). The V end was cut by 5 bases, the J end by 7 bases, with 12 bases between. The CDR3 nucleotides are TGTGCCAGTAGTTCTCCAGGAACGCAGCCCCAGCATTTT. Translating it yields CASSSPGTQPQHF.

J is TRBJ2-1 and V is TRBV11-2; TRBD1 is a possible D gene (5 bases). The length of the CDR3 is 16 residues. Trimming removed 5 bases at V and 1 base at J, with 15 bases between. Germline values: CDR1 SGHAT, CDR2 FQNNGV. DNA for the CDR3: TGTGCCAGCAGCCCTACCCTGGGGCGGTCCTACAATGAGCAGTTCTTC. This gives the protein CASSPTLGRSYNEQFF.

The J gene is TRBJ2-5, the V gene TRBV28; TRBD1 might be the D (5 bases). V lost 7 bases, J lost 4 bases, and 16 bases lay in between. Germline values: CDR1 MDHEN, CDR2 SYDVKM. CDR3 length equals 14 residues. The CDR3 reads CASTPPGRVETQYF. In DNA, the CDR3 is TGTGCCAGCACCCCCCCTGGCAGGGTAGAGACCCAGTACTTC.